The 9 T cell receptor beta chains below all came from one sample that was sequenced in a study of spatial heterogeneity in lung cancer. MiXCR, applied by TCRdb to the 5' RACE reads, yields one record per CDR3 protein. The table lists 25,000 to 30,000 distinct CDR3 sequences, 4.5% to 7.5% of them singletons. This sample's time point: blood at routine non-recurrence follow-up after resection. Unsorted tumor, nontumor lung tissue or cryopreserved PBMC supplied the whole RNA. Sequencing used PBMCs, obtained at follow-up. Source of these receptors: a male donor with early-stage non-small cell lung cancer.

This clonotype has only a few counts. The J gene is TRBJ1-5, the V gene TRBV24-1; D is unresolved. CDR1 and CDR2 from the germline V gene are KGHDR and SFDVKD. Trimming took off 9 bases at V and 3 bases at J, with 14 bases between the two ends. This CDR3 is 14 amino acids long. The CDR3 spells CATGLQVLNQPQHF. The CDR3 DNA reads TGTGCCACCGGTCTGCAGGTCCTCAATCAGCCCCAGCATTTT.

This rearrangement joins TRBV19 to TRBJ2-3, with D tentatively TRBD2 (6 bases). Germline V lookup: CDR1 LNHDA, CDR2 SQIVND (reference sequence). The CDR3 runs 15 residues. The V and J ends lost 5 bases and 1 base respectively, with 13 bases between them. The DNA of the CDR3 is TGTGCCAGTAGTCCCCGGCGGGGCGGCACAGATACGCAGTATTTT. Its protein is CASSPRRGGTDTQYF.

This clonotype was counted many times. The rearrangement links TRBV3-1 to TRBJ2-6; no firm D call. The CDR3 runs to 16 residues. V was trimmed by 6 bases and J by 4 bases, leaving 16 bases between them. From germline, CDR1 is LGHDT and CDR2 YNNKEL (reference sequence). This CDR3 is CASRPGPGGGANVLTF. In DNA form, the CDR3 reads TGTGCCAGCAGACCTGGGCCGGGTGGCGGGGCCAACGTCCTGACTTTC.

This clonotype appeared a few times. The CDR3 loop reads CASSLFSGGARNEQFF. CDR3 DNA: TGTGCCAGCAGTTTATTCAGCGGGGGGGCGCGAAATGAGCAGTTCTTC. The V and J genes are TRBV27 and TRBJ2-1, with 10 bases identical to TRBD2. After removal of 1 base from V and 7 bases from J, the junction contained 7 bases not matched to a gene. Germline CDR1 and CDR2: MNHEY and SMNVEV (reference sequence). This CDR3 spans 16 amino acids.

This clonotype was counted many times. The chain couples TRBV27 to TRBJ2-7; 9 bases match TRBD2. The trim removed 6 bases at V and 3 bases at J, leaving 12 bases unmatched. The CDR3 spans 16 residues. Looked up from germline, CDR1 is MNHEY and CDR2 is SMNVEV (reference sequence). For the CDR3, the DNA is TGTGCCAGCAGGGCAATGGGGGCTAGCGGGATCTACGAGCAGTACGTC. As protein: CASRAMGASGIYEQYV.

This clonotype was recorded a few times. The chain recombines TRBV7-2 with TRBJ2-3, with TRBD2 matching 8 bases. With V trimmed by 5 bases and J by 5 bases, 12 bases remained unmatched. Germline V gene sequence: CDR1 SGHTA, CDR2 FQGNSA. The CDR3 sequence is 16 residues long. The CDR3, as DNA: TGTGCCAGCAGCGCCCCTGCGGGGGGCGGAGGAGATACGCAGTATTTT. This gives the protein CASSAPAGGGGDTQYF. Drawing the rest from reference TRBV7-2 and TRBJ2-3, the complete variable domain is GAGVSQSPSNKVTEKGKDVELRCDPISGHTALYWYRQSLGQGLEFLIYFQGNSAPDKSGLPSDRFSAERTGGSVSTLTIQRTQQEDSAVYLCASSAPAGGGGDTQYFGPGTRLTVL.

This chain joins TRBV12-3 or TRBV12-4 and TRBJ1-3; D is unresolved. Trimming cost V 2 bases and J 0 bases, with 5 bases left between them. This CDR3 region has 14 residues. CDR3 DNA sequence: TGTGCCAGCAGTTTATGGGGCTCTGGAAACACCATATATTTT. It yields the protein CASSLWGSGNTIYF.

This clonotype was detected many times. The CDR3 sequence is CASSSARMTPQYF. CDR3 nucleotides: TGTGCCAGCAGTTCAGCCCGGATGACACCCCAGTATTTT. The genes are TRBV27 and TRBJ2-3; D gene ambiguous. The CDR3 has 13 amino acids. Trimming left V 4 bases short and J 12 bases short, with 17 bases between. The germline V gene encodes CDR1 MNHEY and CDR2 SMNVEV (reference sequence).

This clonotype has just one count. This chain joins TRBV27 and TRBJ2-1; the match to TRBD2 covers 11 bases. J lost 8 bases, V lost 4 bases, and 7 bases had no gene match. The germline V gene has CDR1 MNHEY and CDR2 SMNVEV (reference sequence). The CDR3 is made up of 15 amino acids. The CDR3 nucleotides are TGTGCCAGCAGTTCACCACTAGCGGGAGCGTATGAGCAGTTCTTC. Protein product: CASSSPLAGAYEQFF.